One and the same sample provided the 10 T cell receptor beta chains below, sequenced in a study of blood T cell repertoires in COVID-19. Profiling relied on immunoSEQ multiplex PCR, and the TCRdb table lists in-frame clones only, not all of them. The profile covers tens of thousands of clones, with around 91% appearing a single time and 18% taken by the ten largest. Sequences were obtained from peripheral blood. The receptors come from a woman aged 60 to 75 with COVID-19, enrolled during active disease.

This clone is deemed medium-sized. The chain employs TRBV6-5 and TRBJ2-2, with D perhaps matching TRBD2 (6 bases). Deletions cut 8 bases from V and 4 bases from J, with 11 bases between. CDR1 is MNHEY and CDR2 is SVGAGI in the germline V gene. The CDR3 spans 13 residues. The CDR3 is CASGGLSTGELFF. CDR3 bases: TGTGCCAGCGGAGGGCTTAGCACCGGGGAGCTGTTTTTT.

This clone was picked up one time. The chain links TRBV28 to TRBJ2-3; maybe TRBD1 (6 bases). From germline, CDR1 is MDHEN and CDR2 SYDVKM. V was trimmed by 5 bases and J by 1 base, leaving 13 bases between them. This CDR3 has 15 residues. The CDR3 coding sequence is TGTGCCAGCAGTCTGACAGGATACGGCACAGATACGCAGTATTTT. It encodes CASSLTGYGTDTQYF. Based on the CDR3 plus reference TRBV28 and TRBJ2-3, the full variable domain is DVKVTQSSRYLVKRTGEKVFLECVQDMDHENMFWYRQDPGLGLRLIYFSYDVKMKEKGDIPEGYSVSREKKERFSLILESASTNQTSMYLCASSLTGYGTDTQYFGPGTRLTVL.

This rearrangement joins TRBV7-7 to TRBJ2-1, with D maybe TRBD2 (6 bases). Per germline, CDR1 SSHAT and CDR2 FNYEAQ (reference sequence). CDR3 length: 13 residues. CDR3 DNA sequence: TGTGCTAGCGGTTCGATCGGAGTAAGCGAGCAGTTCTTC. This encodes CASGSIGVSEQFF.

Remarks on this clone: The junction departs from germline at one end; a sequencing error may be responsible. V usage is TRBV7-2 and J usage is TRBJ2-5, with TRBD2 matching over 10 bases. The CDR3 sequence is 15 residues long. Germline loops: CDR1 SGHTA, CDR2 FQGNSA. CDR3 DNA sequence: TGTGCCAGCAGCACCCGAGCGGGAGGGCAAGGGACCCAGTACTTC. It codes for CASSTRAGGQGTQYF.

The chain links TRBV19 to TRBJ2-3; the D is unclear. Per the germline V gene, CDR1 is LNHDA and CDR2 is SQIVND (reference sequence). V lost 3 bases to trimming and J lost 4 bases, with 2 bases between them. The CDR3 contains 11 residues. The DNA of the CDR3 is TGTGCCAGTAGTATCTCAGATACGCAGTATTTT. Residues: CASSISDTQYF.

The CDR3 protein is CASSLDPRGYEQYF. The CDR3 coding sequence is TGTGCCAGCAGCTTGGACCCTAGGGGCTACGAGCAGTACTTC. This sequence joins TRBV11-3 and TRBJ2-7; D perhaps matches TRBD1 (5 bases). This CDR3 contains 14 residues. Trimming took 3 bases from V and 3 from J, leaving 12 bases between them. The germline V gene encodes CDR1 SGHNT and CDR2 YENEEA. The whole variable domain, filled in from reference TRBV11-3 and TRBJ2-7, reads EAGVVQSPRYKIIEKKQPVAFWCNPISGHNTLYWYLQNLGQGPELLIRYENEEAVDDSQLPKDRFSAERLKGVDSTLKIQPAELGDSAVYLCASSLDPRGYEQYFGPGTRLTVT.

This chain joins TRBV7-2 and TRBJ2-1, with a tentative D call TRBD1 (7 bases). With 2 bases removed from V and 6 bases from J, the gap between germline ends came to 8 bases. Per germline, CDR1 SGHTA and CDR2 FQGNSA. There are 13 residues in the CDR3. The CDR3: CASSLQGGNEQFF. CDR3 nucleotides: TGTGCCAGCAGCTTACAGGGGGGCAATGAGCAGTTCTTC.

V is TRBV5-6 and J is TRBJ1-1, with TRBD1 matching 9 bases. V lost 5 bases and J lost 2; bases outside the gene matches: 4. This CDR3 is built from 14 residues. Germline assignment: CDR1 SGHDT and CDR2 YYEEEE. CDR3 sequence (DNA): TGTGCCAGCAGGAGGGACAGGGCCAACACTGAAGCTTTCTTT. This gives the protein CASRRDRANTEAFF.

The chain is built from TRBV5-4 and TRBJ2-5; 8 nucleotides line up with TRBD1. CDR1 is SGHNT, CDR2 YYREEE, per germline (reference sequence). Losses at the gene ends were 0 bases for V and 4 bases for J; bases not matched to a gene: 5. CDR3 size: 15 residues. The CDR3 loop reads CASSLDRGARETQYF. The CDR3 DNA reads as TGTGCCAGCAGCTTGGACAGGGGGGCGAGAGAGACCCAGTACTTC.

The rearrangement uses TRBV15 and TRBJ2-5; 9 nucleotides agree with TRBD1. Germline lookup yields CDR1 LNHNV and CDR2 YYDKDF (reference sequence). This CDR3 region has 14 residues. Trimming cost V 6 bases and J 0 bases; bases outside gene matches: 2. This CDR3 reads CATRQGAYQETQYF. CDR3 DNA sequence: TGTGCCACCAGACAGGGGGCGTACCAAGAGACCCAGTACTTC. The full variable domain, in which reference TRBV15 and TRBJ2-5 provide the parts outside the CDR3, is DAMVIQNPRYQVTQFGKPVTLSCSQTLNHNVMYWYQQKSSQAPKLLFHYYDKDFNNEADTPDNFQSRRPNTSFCFLDIRSPGLGDTAMYLCATRQGAYQETQYFGPGTRLLVL.